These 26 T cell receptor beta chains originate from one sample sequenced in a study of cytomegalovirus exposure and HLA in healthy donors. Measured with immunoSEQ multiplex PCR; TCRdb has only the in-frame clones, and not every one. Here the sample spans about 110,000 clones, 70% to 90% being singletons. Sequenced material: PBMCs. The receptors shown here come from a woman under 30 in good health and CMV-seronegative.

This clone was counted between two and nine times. The CDR3 DNA sequence: TGTGCCAGCCAGATTTCGAGAGGGATTAGTAATTCACCCCTCCACTTT. Protein sequence: CASQISRGISNSPLHF. The V gene is TRBV7-9, the J gene TRBJ1-6; D is ambiguous. CDR1 is SEHNR and CDR2 is FQNEAQ in the germline V gene (reference sequence). Trimming shortened V by 8 bases and J by 6 bases, and 20 bases separated the two germline ends. The CDR3 runs 16 residues.

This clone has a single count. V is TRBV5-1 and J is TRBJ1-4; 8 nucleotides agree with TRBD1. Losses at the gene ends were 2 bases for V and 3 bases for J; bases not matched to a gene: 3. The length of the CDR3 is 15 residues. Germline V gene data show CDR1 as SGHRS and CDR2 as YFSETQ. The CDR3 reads CASSFNRGANEKLFF. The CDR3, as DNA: TGCGCCAGCAGCTTTAACAGGGGGGCTAATGAAAAACTGTTTTTT.

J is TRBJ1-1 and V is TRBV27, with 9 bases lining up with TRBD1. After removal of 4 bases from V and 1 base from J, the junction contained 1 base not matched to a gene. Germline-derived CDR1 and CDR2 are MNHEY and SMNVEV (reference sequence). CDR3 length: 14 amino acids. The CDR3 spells CASSSDRGNTEAFF. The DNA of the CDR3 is TGTGCCAGCAGTTCGGACAGGGGGAACACTGAAGCTTTCTTT.

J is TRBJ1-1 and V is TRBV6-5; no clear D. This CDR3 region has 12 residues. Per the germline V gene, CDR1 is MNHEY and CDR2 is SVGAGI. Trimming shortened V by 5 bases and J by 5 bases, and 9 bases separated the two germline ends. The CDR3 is CASSKIGTEAFF. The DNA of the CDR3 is TGTGCCAGCAGTAAGATCGGGACTGAAGCTTTCTTT.

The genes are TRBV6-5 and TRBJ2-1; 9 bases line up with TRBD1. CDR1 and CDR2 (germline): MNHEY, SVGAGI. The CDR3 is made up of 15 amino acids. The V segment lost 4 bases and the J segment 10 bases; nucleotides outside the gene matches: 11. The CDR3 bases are TGTGCCAGCAGTTCCGAGGGACAGGGCCCTCGGGAGCAGTTCTTC. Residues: CASSSEGQGPREQFF.

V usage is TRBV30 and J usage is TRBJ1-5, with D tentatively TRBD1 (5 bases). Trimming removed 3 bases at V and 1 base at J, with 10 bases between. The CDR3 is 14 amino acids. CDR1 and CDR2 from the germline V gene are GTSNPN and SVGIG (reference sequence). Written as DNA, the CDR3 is TGTGCCTGGAGCGTTGGACAAAGCAATCAGCCCCAGCATTTT. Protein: CAWSVGQSNQPQHF.

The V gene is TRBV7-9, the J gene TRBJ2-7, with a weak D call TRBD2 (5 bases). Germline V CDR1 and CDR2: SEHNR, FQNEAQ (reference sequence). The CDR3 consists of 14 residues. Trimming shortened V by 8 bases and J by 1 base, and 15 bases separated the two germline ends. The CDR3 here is CASLREGTSYEQYF. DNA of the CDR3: TGTGCCAGCCTCCGGGAAGGAACATCCTACGAGCAGTACTTC.

CDR3 loop: CSALPRSGEGADTQYF. In DNA form, the CDR3 reads TGCAGCGCGCTCCCCCGAAGCGGGGAGGGCGCAGATACGCAGTATTTT. The chain uses TRBV29-1 and TRBJ2-3; 7 nucleotides line up with TRBD2. The CDR3 runs to 16 residues. J gave up 4 bases and V 7 bases, and 17 bases lay outside the gene matches. Germline V lookup: CDR1 SQVTM, CDR2 ANQGSEA.

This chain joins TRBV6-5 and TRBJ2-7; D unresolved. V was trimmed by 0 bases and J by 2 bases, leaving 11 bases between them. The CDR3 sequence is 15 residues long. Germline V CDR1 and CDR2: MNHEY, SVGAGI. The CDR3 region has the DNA TGTGCCAGCAGTTACTCGAGCAGGAACCCCTACGAGCAGTACTTC. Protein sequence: CASSYSSRNPYEQYF.

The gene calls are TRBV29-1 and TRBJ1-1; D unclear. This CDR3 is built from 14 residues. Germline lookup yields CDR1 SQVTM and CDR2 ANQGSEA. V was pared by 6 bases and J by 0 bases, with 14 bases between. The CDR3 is CSVLLLGVNTEAFF. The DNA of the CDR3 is TGCAGCGTGCTACTTTTAGGAGTGAACACTGAAGCTTTCTTT.

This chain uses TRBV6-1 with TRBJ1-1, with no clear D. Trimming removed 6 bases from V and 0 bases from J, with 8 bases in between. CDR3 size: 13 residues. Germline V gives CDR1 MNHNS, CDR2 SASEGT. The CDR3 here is CASSGVMNTEAFF. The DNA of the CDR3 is TGTGCCAGCAGCGGGGTGATGAACACTGAAGCTTTCTTT.

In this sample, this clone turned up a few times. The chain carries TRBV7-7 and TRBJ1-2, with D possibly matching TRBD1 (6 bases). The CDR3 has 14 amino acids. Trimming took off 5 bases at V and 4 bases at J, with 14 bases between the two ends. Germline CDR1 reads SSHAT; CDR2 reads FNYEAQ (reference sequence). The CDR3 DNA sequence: TGTGCCAGCAGCCCGAAGACAGGAACCTATGGCTACACCTTC. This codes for CASSPKTGTYGYTF.

The CDR3 here is CASSFPGTGLHEQYF. CDR3 coding DNA: TGTGCCAGCAGCTTCCCCGGGACAGGGCTTCACGAGCAGTACTTC. The V call is TRBV13, the J call TRBJ2-7, with 9 bases lining up with TRBD1. CDR3 length equals 15 residues. Germline CDR1 PRHDT, CDR2 FYEKMQ (reference sequence). Germline trimming cut 3 bases from V and 5 bases from J; bases unmatched to any gene: 8. Drawing the rest from reference TRBV13 and TRBJ2-7, the complete variable domain is AAGVIQSPRHLIKEKRETATLKCYPIPRHDTVYWYQQGPGQDPQFLISFYEKMQSDKGSIPDRFSAQQFSDYHSELNMSSLELGDSALYFCASSFPGTGLHEQYFGPGTRLTVT.

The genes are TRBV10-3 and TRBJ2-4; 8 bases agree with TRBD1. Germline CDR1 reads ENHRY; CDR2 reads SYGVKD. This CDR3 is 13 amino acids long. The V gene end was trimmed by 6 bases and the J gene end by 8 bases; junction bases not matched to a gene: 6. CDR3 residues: CAIRQGDEDIQYF. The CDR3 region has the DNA TGTGCCATCAGACAGGGGGATGAGGACATTCAGTACTTC.

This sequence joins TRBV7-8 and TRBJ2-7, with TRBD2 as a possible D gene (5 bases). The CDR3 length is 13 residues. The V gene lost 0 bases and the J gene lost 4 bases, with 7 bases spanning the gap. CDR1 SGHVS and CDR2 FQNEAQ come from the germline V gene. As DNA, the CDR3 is TGTGCCAGCAGCTTAGCGGGGAGTTACGAGCAGTACTTC. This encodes CASSLAGSYEQYF.

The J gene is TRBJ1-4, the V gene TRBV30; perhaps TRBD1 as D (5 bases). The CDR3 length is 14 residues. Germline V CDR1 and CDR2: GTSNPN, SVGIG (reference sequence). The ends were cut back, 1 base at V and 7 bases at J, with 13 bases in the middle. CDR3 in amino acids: CAWSAGQGVEKLFF. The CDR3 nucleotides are TGTGCCTGGAGTGCCGGGCAGGGCGTTGAAAAACTGTTTTTT.

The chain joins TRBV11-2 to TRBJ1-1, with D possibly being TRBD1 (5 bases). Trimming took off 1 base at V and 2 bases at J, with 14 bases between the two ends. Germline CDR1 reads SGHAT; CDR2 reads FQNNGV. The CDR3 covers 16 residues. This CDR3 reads CASSLGGGPPNTEAFF. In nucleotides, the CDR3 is TGTGCCAGCAGCTTAGGGGGGGGACCACCAAACACTGAAGCTTTCTTT.

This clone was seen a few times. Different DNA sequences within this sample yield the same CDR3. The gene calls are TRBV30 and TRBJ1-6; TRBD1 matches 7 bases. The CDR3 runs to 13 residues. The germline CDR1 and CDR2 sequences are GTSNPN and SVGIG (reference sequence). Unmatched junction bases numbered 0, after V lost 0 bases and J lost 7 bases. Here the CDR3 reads CAWSVQGNSPLHF. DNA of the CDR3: TGTGCCTGGAGTGTACAGGGGAATTCACCCCTCCACTTT.

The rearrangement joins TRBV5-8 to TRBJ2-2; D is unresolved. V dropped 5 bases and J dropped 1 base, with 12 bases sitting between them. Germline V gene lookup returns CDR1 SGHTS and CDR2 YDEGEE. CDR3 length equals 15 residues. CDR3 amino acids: CASRFDTMNTGELFF. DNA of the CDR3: TGTGCCAGCAGATTTGACACCATGAACACCGGGGAGCTGTTTTTT.

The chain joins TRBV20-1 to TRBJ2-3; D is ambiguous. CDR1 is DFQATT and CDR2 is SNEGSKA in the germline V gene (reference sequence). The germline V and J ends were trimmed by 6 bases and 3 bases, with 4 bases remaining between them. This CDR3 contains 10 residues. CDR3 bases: TGCAGTGCCCCAACAGATACGCAGTATTTT. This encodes CSAPTDTQYF.

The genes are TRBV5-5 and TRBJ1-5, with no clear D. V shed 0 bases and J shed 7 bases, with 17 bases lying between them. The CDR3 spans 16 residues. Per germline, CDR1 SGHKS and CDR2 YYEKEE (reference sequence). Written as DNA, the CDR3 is TGTGCCAGCAGCTTGGAAGGCTTCATACCGAGGCAGCCCCAGCATTTT. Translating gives CASSLEGFIPRQPQHF.

The CDR3 nucleotides read TGTGCCAGCAGCCCAGGGTTTTTAGGGAATTCACCCCTCCACTTT. This sequence encodes CASSPGFLGNSPLHF. V is TRBV7-6 and J is TRBJ1-6, with D tentatively TRBD1 (5 bases). CDR1 is SGHVS, CDR2 FNYEAQ, per germline. The CDR3 loop spans 15 amino acids. The V gene lost 5 bases and the J gene lost 7 bases, with 15 bases spanning the gap. The full variable domain, rest sourced from reference TRBV7-6 and TRBJ1-6, is GAGVSQSPRYKVTKRGQDVALRCDPISGHVSLYWYRQALGQGPEFLTYFNYEAQQDKSGLPNDRFSAERPEGSISTLTIQRTEQRDSAMYRCASSPGFLGNSPLHFGNGTRLTVT.

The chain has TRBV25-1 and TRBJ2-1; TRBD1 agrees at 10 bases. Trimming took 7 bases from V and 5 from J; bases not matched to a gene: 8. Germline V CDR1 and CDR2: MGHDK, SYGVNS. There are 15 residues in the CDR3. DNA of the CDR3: TGTGCCAGCATCCTGGGACAGGGGAGCCACAATGAGCAGTTCTTC. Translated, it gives CASILGQGSHNEQFF.

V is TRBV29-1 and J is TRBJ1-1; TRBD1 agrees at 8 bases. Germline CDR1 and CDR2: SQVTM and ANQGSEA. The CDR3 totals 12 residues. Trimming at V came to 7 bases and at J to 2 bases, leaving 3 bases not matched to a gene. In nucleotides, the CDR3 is TGCAGCGCTGGACAGGGTAACACTGAAGCTTTCTTT. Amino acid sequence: CSAGQGNTEAFF.

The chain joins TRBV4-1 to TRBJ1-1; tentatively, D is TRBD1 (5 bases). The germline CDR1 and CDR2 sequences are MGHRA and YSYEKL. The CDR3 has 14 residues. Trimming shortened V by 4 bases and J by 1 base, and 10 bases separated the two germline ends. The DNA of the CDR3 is TGCGCCAGCAGCCCCCGGGACTGGAACACTGAAGCTTTCTTT. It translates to CASSPRDWNTEAFF.

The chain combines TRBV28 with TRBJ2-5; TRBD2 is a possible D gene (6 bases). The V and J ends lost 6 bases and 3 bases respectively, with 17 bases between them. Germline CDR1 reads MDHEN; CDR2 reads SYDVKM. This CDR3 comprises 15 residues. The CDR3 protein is CASRRGTDGKETQYF. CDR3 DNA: TGTGCCAGCAGACGCGGGACGGACGGAAAAGAGACCCAGTACTTC.